The clone carrying this TCR beta chain was detected only a few times. The target antigen is unknown. The data originate from a study of OX40 agonist ivuxolimab in advanced cancers. Turning to the study itself: Cohort: more than 75% men, mean age 60, aged about 23 to 80. Prior anti-PD-1, anti-PD-L1 or anti-CTLA-4 therapy was allowed; about 39% had some. Study-level findings and limits: The mean number of expanded clones was higher in CD8+ T cells than in CD4+. Circulating CD4+ and CD8+ T cells showed clonal expansion by week 6 at 0.1 to 3.0 mg/kg.

Measured with immunoSEQ multiplex PCR; TCRdb has only the in-frame clones, and not every one. The table lists about 74,000 clones, roughly 84% of them singletons, with approximately 2% in the top ten. CDR1 and CDR2 (germline): KGHSY, FQNENV. V was pared by 3 bases and J by 4 bases, with 21 bases between. This CDR3 has 18 residues. This chain links TRBV16 with TRBJ2-2, with D tentatively TRBD1 or TRBD2 (6 bases each). The clonotype was recovered from an adult with an advanced solid tumor such as melanoma, head and neck, liver or kidney cancer. The specimen comprised CD4+ or CD8+ T cells sorted from blood, sampled in a trial of the OX40 agonist ivuxolimab. The CDR3 spells CASSQSRGGGRGTGELFF. The CDR3 bases are TGTGCCAGCAGCCAGTCTAGAGGAGGGGGTCGAGGCACCGGGGAGCTGTTTTTT.